This T cell receptor beta chain was captured in a study of blood T cell repertoires in COVID-19 (dated by TCRdb to the early 2020s). With regard to the full study: Collaborator samples came from the United States, Italy and Spain and covered acute and convalescent phases of COVID-19. The prospective study material was composed of cDNA or gDNA derived from T cells, B-cell-depleted T cells, or PBMCs. The dataset comprised deeply sampled blood TCRbeta repertoires from subjects exposed to, actively infected with, or recovered from COVID-19. The repertoires were made available in a free public database intended to serve as a resource for research on the immune response to SARS-CoV-2. Samples came from the ongoing ImmuneRACE study (first 160 participants) plus 1,254 subjects from 6 global collaborators. The sample metadata nearly always contained a de-identified subject ID, COVID-19 status, age in years and sex. Where available, HLA class I and class II types were obtained from metadata supplied by the sample provider rather than from assay-based typing. Results and caveats for the whole study, not just this receptor: The amount of clinical and demographic metadata varied by source and participant and was provided uncurated.

The immunoSEQ Assay, a bias-controlled multiplex PCR, was used to amplify TCRbeta CDR3 regions from genomic DNA. As for the authors' bioinformatics: The number of nucleated cells in each sample was estimated by amplification of reference gene primers within the assay. To quantify the absolute abundance of each unique TCRbeta CDR3 rearrangement, sequence reads were collapsed and filtered. For each sample, productive Simpson clonality was calculated as the square root of Simpson's diversity index over productive rearrangements. The table comes from immuneACCESS by way of TCRdb, which keeps in-frame sequences with V and J called. Part of the clones is missing from these tables; in studies checked, under half for an unresolved V gene and the rest for unknown reasons. V and J calls and clone size follow that table, whereas D and trimming were derived from the DNA. Across this sample there are hundreds of thousands of clones, with around 84% seen only once. The top ten clones comprise about 1.6% of the sample.

Regarding this clone: The specificity of this receptor is unknown. The input lacks base qualities; no much larger clone sits a single base away.

Enrolling through a virtual design, the prospective study's participants ranged in age from roughly 18 to 90 years and lived across approximately 25 United States geographic areas. Cohort assignment in the prospective study relied on participant-reported clinical history from a screening survey and a study questionnaire. For ImmuneRACE Cohort 3, a participant was defined as recovered based on two consecutive negative NP/OP PCR tests, clearance by a healthcare professional, or resolution of symptoms. In the prospective study, whole blood, serum and a nasopharyngeal or oropharyngeal swab were collected from each participant by mobile phlebotomists. Prospective study participants could optionally give additional blood draws and questionnaires over an approximately two-month period. Before DNA extraction, prospective study blood samples were shipped either frozen or at room temperature. Relative to germline, V is 1 base shorter and J is 15 bases shorter, with 13 bases between their ends. The germline V gene (reference sequence) specifies LGHDT as CDR1 and YNNKEL as CDR2. Measured from the cysteine to the phenylalanine, the CDR3 is 12 residues long. CDR3 DNA is the only sequence kept; it has 36 bases, read in frame from the first base.

This sequence was found in a woman aged 45-59 years who had recovered from COVID-19. Material for sequencing was PBMCs or T cells enriched from blood (not recorded which). This chain joins TRBV3-1 (or the pseudogene TRBV3-2) to TRBJ2-1, and TRBD1 may be the D gene, going by 5 matching bases. CDR3 sequence: CASSQGGRVWFF. The DNA reads as follows: TGTGCCAGCAGCCAAGGAGGCAGGGTCTGGTTCTTC.